This TCR beta chain comes out of a study of blood T cell repertoires in COVID-19. Method: immunoSEQ multiplex PCR; TCRdb's copy keeps in-frame clones and lacks some. The sample has around 150,000 clones; approximately 80% are singletons. The CDR3 is 15 amino acids. V gave up 4 bases and J gave up 0 bases, with 7 bases separating them. The sequenced material came from PBMCs or T cells enriched from blood (not recorded which). This sequence joins TRBV23-1 and TRBJ2-6; no definite D call. TRBV23-1 is an open reading frame whose function is uncertain. The source is a man aged 35 to 55 who had recovered from COVID-19. The CDR3 loop reads CASSLRNSGANVLTF. CDR3 nucleotides: TGCGCCAGCAGTCTCCGTAACTCTGGGGCCAACGTCCTGACTTTC.